This is a list of T cell receptor beta chains from one sample in a study of blood T cell repertoires in COVID-19. The assay was immunoSEQ multiplex PCR, and TCRdb's table has in-frame clones only and misses some. Here the sample spans approximately 300,000 clones, approximately 90% being singletons. Sequencing was done on a sample of PBMCs or T cells enriched from blood (not recorded which). The origin of the receptors is a woman between 18 and 30 years old who had recovered from COVID-19. CDR3s include the opening cysteine and the closing phenylalanine or tryptophan. Each record gives: clone size, J gene, V gene, D gene, CDR3 protein, CDR3 DNA. The D gene is left open where the match is weak. Clone size is stated in some rows and not others, as once, few, many or a class when expanded.

>-|TRBJ1-2|TRBV29-1|-
CSVTGGVYYGYTF
TGCAGCGTGACAGGTGGAGTTTACTATGGCTACACCTTC
>-|TRBJ2-7|TRBV18|-
CASSPARDSYEQYF
TGTGCCAGCTCACCAGCGCGGGACAGTTACGAGCAGTACTTC
>few|TRBJ2-7|TRBV5-1|-
CASSSEAVVEQYF
TGCGCCAGCAGCTCGGAGGCAGTTGTCGAGCAGTACTTC
>-|TRBJ2-7|TRBV7-9|TRBD2
CASSLAGGLAGQRGEQYF
TGTGCCAGCAGCTTAGCTGGAGGACTAGCGGGACAGCGGGGGGAGCAGTACTTC
>once|TRBJ2-1|TRBV11-2|-
CASSLSSYNEQFF
TGTGCCAGCAGCCTTAGCTCCTACAATGAGCAGTTCTTC
>-|TRBJ1-4|TRBV19|TRBD1
CASSIPAGQNNEKLFF
TGTGCCAGTAGTATCCCGGCGGGACAGAACAATGAAAAACTGTTTTTT
>many|TRBJ2-7|TRBV10-2|TRBD1
CASTDRDEQYF
TGCGCCAGCACCGACAGGGATGAGCAGTACTTC
>-|TRBJ2-7|TRBV6-5|TRBD1
CASSYGTGQGYEQYF
TGTGCCAGCAGTTACGGGACGGGACAGGGATACGAGCAGTACTTC
>-|TRBJ2-7|TRBV28|-
CASSLYRGYEQYF
TGTGCCAGCAGTTTATATCGGGGGTACGAGCAGTACTTC
>-|TRBJ2-3|TRBV7-3|TRBD2
CASSLMFRAGGSMVQYF
TGTGCCAGCAGCTTAATGTTCCGAGCGGGAGGGTCTATGGTTCAGTATTTT
>-|TRBJ2-3|TRBV2|-
CASSGTRGTDTQYF
TGTGCCAGCAGTGGGACACGGGGCACAGATACGCAGTATTTT
>-|TRBJ2-1|TRBV28|TRBD2
CASSVGGTRSNEQFF
TGTGCCAGCAGTGTAGGGGGGACTAGGTCCAATGAGCAGTTCTTC
>-|TRBJ2-1|TRBV7-6|TRBD2
CASSLAGLAGDSEQFF
TGTGCCAGCAGCTTAGCCGGACTAGCAGGAGACAGTGAGCAGTTCTTC
>-|TRBJ2-4|TRBV12-3/TRBV12-4|-
CASSLGAGIQYF
TGTGCCAGCAGTTTGGGGGCAGGGATTCAGTACTTC
>-|TRBJ2-6|TRBV6-5|TRBD1
CASRSTGVGANVLTF
TGTGCCAGCAGGTCCACAGGGGTTGGGGCCAACGTCCTGACTTTC
>-|TRBJ1-4|TRBV10-2|TRBD1
CASSELFQGAGIDEKLFF
TGCGCCAGCAGTGAGTTGTTCCAGGGGGCCGGCATTGATGAAAAACTGTTTTTT
>-|TRBJ1-2|TRBV5-1|TRBD1
CASRSGQGADGYTF
TGCGCCAGCAGGTCGGGACAGGGGGCGGATGGCTACACCTTC
>-|TRBJ1-1|TRBV2|TRBD1
CASTPWMAGGYENTEAFF
TGTGCCAGCACCCCGTGGATGGCAGGGGGCTACGAGAACACTGAAGCTTTCTTT
>-|TRBJ2-7|TRBV28|-
CASREAGGAAEQYF
TGTGCCAGCAGGGAAGCAGGAGGGGCTGCCGAGCAGTACTTC
>-|TRBJ2-5|TRBV19|-
CASSLSGETQYF
TGTGCCAGTAGTCTTTCCGGGGAGACCCAGTACTTC
>-|TRBJ2-5|TRBV2|TRBD1
CASSPWGQGEETQYF
TGTGCCAGCAGCCCCTGGGGACAGGGAGAAGAGACCCAGTACTTC
>-|TRBJ2-5|TRBV7-9|-
CASSYETVQETQYF
TGTGCCAGCAGCTACGAGACAGTTCAAGAGACCCAGTACTTC
>-|TRBJ2-5|TRBV9|-
CASSVGAGPETQYF
TGTGCCAGCAGCGTGGGGGCGGGTCCGGAGACCCAGTACTTC
>once|TRBJ2-1|TRBV12-3/TRBV12-4|-
CASSTGTPPFF
TGTGCCAGCAGTACCGGGACTCCGCCTTTCTTC
>-|TRBJ1-1|TRBV5-1|TRBD1
CASSWTGGTEAFF
TGCGCCAGCAGCTGGACAGGAGGGACTGAAGCTTTCTTT
>-|TRBJ1-6|TRBV6-6|TRBD1
CASSQTGVGSPLHF
TGTGCCAGCAGCCAAACAGGGGTTGGTTCACCCCTCCACTTT
>few|TRBJ1-2|TRBV4-1|-
CASSQGVRDLGSYGYTF
TGCGCCAGCAGCCAAGGAGTTCGGGATCTAGGCTCCTATGGCTACACCTTC
>once|TRBJ2-7|TRBV30|TRBD2
CAWSVTSGSYEQYF
TGTGCCTGGAGTGTAACTAGCGGGAGCTACGAGCAGTACTTC
>-|TRBJ1-1|TRBV4-2|-
CASSQAFGTGSTEAFF
TGTGCCAGCAGCCAAGCCTTCGGGACTGGGAGTACTGAAGCTTTCTTT
>-|TRBJ2-7|TRBV2|TRBD1
CASARQGPAYEQYF
TGTGCCAGCGCCCGACAGGGGCCGGCCTACGAGCAGTACTTC
>-|TRBJ2-7|TRBV6-5|-
CASSPPETYEQYF
TGTGCCAGCAGTCCCCCGGAGACCTACGAGCAGTACTTC
>-|TRBJ2-7|TRBV29-1|TRBD1
CSVFRDSYEQYF
TGCAGCGTTTTCCGGGACAGCTACGAGCAGTACTTC
>once|TRBJ2-5|TRBV5-8|-
CASSFNPILVQETQYF
TGTGCCAGCAGCTTTAATCCGATACTGGTTCAAGAGACCCAGTACTTC
>-|TRBJ2-1|TRBV11-2|TRBD1
CASSSKTGGYNEQFF
TGTGCCAGCAGCTCGAAGACAGGGGGATACAATGAGCAGTTCTTC
>-|TRBJ1-1|TRBV6-1|TRBD1
CASSERTGEGAEAFF
TGTGCCAGCAGTGAAAGGACAGGGGAAGGCGCTGAAGCTTTCTTT
>-|TRBJ1-2|TRBV5-4|TRBD1
CASSSPGQGRRDYGYTF
TGTGCCAGCAGCTCCCCGGGACAGGGGAGGCGAGACTATGGCTACACCTTC
>-|TRBJ1-2|TRBV5-8|TRBD1
CASSQGEGYTF
TGTGCCAGCAGCCAGGGGGAAGGCTACACCTTC
>-|TRBJ1-1|TRBV7-2|-
CASSPQEDTEAFF
TGTGCCAGCAGCCCGCAGGAGGACACTGAAGCTTTCTTT
>once|TRBJ2-1|TRBV7-2|-
CASSSVALNNEQFF
TGTGCCAGCAGCTCGGTAGCTCTCAACAATGAGCAGTTCTTC
>-|TRBJ2-7|TRBV6-5|TRBD2
CASSTGTSYEQYF
TGTGCCAGCAGTACCGGGACTAGCTACGAGCAGTACTTC